This TCR beta chain is from a study of early T cells in non-severe SARS-CoV-2 infection. Looking at the study overall: Chains were unpaired, as sequencing was done on bulk RNA from unsorted whole blood.

TCRdb itself ran the 5' RACE reads through MiXCR, one entry per CDR3 protein. The sample carries over 60,000 distinct CDR3 sequences, around a tenth recorded once. This clonotype was picked up a small number of times. V was pared by 3 bases and J by 0 bases, with 6 bases between. Germline values: CDR1 SEHNR, CDR2 FQNEAQ (reference sequence). This CDR3 spans 15 amino acids. The sequence derives from an adult who was a healthcare worker with PCR-confirmed SARS-CoV-2 infection or an uninfected control (not recorded which). The V call is TRBV7-9, the J call TRBJ1-6; D remains ambiguous. Specimen: whole blood, collected at baseline. The CDR3 reads CASSLDGSYNSPLHF. The CDR3 nucleotides read TGTGCCAGCAGCTTGGATGGCTCCTATAATTCACCCCTCCACTTT.